A single sample gave rise to the 15 T cell receptor beta chains below, sequenced in a study of shared clonotypes between healthy human individuals. Some clones are missing from TCRdb's copy, which holds only in-frame ones; the method was immunoSEQ multiplex PCR. The sample holds roughly 2.6 million clones, 90% to 95% seen once. The sequencing sample was made of naive CD4+ T cells sorted from blood. Subset described: CD45RA+ positively selected. The receptors here all came from a man aged 18 to 35 in good health.

The chain joins TRBV27 to TRBJ2-2; D possibly corresponds to TRBD2 (6 bases). CDR1 and CDR2 from the germline V gene are MNHEY and SMNVEV (reference sequence). With 3 bases removed from V and 7 bases from J, the gap between germline ends came to 15 bases. The CDR3 loop spans 15 amino acids. DNA for the CDR3: TGTGCCAGCAGTTTGGCGGGGCCGAGAATCGGGGAGCTGTTTTTT. It yields the protein CASSLAGPRIGELFF.

The rearrangement joins TRBV19 to TRBJ2-5; weak D call: TRBD1 (5 bases). The CDR3 extends over 14 amino acids. Germline V gene lookup returns CDR1 LNHDA and CDR2 SQIVND (reference sequence). The germline V and J ends were trimmed by 5 bases and 0 bases, with 10 bases remaining between them. CDR3 sequence reads: CASSGQAYQETQYF. DNA of the CDR3: TGTGCCAGTAGTGGACAAGCGTACCAAGAGACCCAGTACTTC.

V usage is TRBV5-6 and J usage is TRBJ1-3; a weak D match, TRBD1 (6 bases). The CDR3 has 15 amino acids. With 1 base removed from V and 0 bases from J, the gap between germline ends came to 8 bases. Germline V lookup: CDR1 SGHDT, CDR2 YYEEEE. The CDR3 DNA reads as TGTGCCAGCAGCTTGCTAGGGGGCTCTGGAAACACCATATATTTT. Its protein is CASSLLGGSGNTIYF.

The rearrangement joins TRBV5-1 to TRBJ1-2; D possibly corresponds to TRBD1 (6 bases). Germline V CDR1 and CDR2: SGHRS, YFSETQ. Between the trimmed V and J ends, which lost 4 bases and 4 bases, there was a span of 14 bases. This CDR3 is 14 amino acids long. CDR3 nucleotide sequence: TGCGCCAGCAGCGCGGGACAAGGCTCCTATGGCTACACCTTC. This encodes CASSAGQGSYGYTF.

About this clone: Other DNA sequences in this sample translate to the same CDR3. V gene TRBV5-4 combines with J gene TRBJ2-7, with unresolved D. The CDR3 sequence is 13 residues long. V lost 0 bases and J 3 bases, leaving 7 bases between the germline ends. Per the germline V gene, CDR1 is SGHNT and CDR2 is YYREEE (reference sequence). CDR3 sequence: CASSLGSGYEQYF. In nucleotides, the CDR3 is TGTGCCAGCAGCTTGGGGTCAGGCTACGAGCAGTACTTC.

V is TRBV28 and J is TRBJ1-1, with unresolved D. V dropped 2 bases and J dropped 7 bases, with 14 bases sitting between them. CDR1 and CDR2 from the germline V gene are MDHEN and SYDVKM. CDR3 length: 14 residues. The CDR3 nucleotides are TGTGCCAGCAGTTTACGCTCGACATTGGGTGAAGCTTTCTTT. Amino acid sequence: CASSLRSTLGEAFF. Filled out from reference TRBV28 and TRBJ1-1, the complete variable domain reads DVKVTQSSRYLVKRTGEKVFLECVQDMDHENMFWYRQDPGLGLRLIYFSYDVKMKEKGDIPEGYSVSREKKERFSLILESASTNQTSMYLCASSLRSTLGEAFFGQGTRLTVV.

The V gene is TRBV30, the J gene TRBJ1-3; no firm D call. CDR1 is GTSNPN and CDR2 is SVGIG in the germline V gene (reference sequence). This CDR3 is 14 amino acids long. V was clipped by 0 bases and J by 3 bases, with 9 bases between them. CDR3 coding DNA: TGTGCCTGGAGTGTAATCCGGGGTGGAAACACCATATATTTT. Translated, it gives CAWSVIRGGNTIYF. The whole variable domain, remainder taken from reference TRBV30 and TRBJ1-3, is SQTIHQWPATLVQPVGSPLSLECTVEGTSNPNLYWYRQAAGRGLQLLFYSVGIGQISSEVPQNLSASRPQDRQFILSSKKLLLSDSGFYLCAWSVIRGGNTIYFGEGSWLTVV.

This rearrangement joins TRBV18 to TRBJ2-7, with a possible D match to TRBD2 (5 bases). Germline loops: CDR1 KGHSH, CDR2 LQKENI. The V end lost 4 bases, the J end lost 6 bases, and 16 bases lay between the germline ends. This CDR3 has 14 amino acids. The CDR3 protein is CASSLDSDRGEQYF. CDR3 coding DNA: TGTGCCAGCTCACTCGACTCCGACCGGGGCGAGCAGTACTTC.

This chain uses TRBV18 with TRBJ1-5; the D is unclear. Germline lookup yields CDR1 KGHSH and CDR2 LQKENI. Between the trimmed V and J ends, which lost 1 base and 0 bases, there was a span of 16 bases. The CDR3 spans 18 residues. The CDR3 protein is CASSPLGSTLNSNQPQHF. DNA for the CDR3: TGTGCCAGCTCACCACTGGGCAGTACACTTAATAGCAATCAGCCCCAGCATTTT.

The chain joins TRBV28 to TRBJ2-1, with 9 bases aligning to TRBD2. The ends lost 6 bases at V and 4 bases at J; junction bases unmatched: 7. The CDR3 is 15 amino acids. Germline-derived CDR1 and CDR2 are MDHEN and SYDVKM. The CDR3 DNA sequence: TGTGCCAGCAGAAAGAGCGGGGGGACGTACAATGAGCAGTTCTTC. Translated: CASRKSGGTYNEQFF.

The chain has TRBV18 and TRBJ1-3; no clear D. The CDR3 consists of 14 residues. Trimming left V 6 bases short and J 4 bases short, with 13 bases between. CDR1 is KGHSH, CDR2 LQKENI, per germline. CDR3 coding DNA: TGTGCCAGCTCCGCCGGCTCTCTAGGAAACACCATATATTTT. Its translation: CASSAGSLGNTIYF.

The chain carries TRBV19 and TRBJ1-2; unclear D gene. The germline gives CDR1 LNHDA, CDR2 SQIVND (reference sequence). CDR3 length: 16 amino acids. Trimming took off 3 bases at V and 1 base at J, with 15 bases between the two ends. The CDR3 here is CASSISAGKLNYGYTF. The DNA for the CDR3 is TGTGCCAGTAGTATTTCCGCGGGTAAACTTAACTATGGCTACACCTTC.

J is TRBJ2-6 and V is TRBV7-6; tentatively, D is TRBD1 or TRBD2 (5 bases each). CDR3 length: 15 residues. The V gene lost 4 bases and the J gene lost 0 bases, with 7 bases spanning the gap. Germline V lookup: CDR1 SGHVS, CDR2 FNYEAQ. The DNA of the CDR3 is TGTGCCAGCAGCTCCGGGGCCTCTGGGGCCAACGTCCTGACTTTC. It specifies CASSSGASGANVLTF.

The chain uses TRBV7-2 and TRBJ2-4, with a possible D match to TRBD1 (5 bases). Between the trimmed V and J ends, which lost 5 bases and 6 bases, there was a span of 20 bases. The germline CDR1 and CDR2 sequences are SGHTA and FQGNSA. The CDR3 runs to 16 residues. CDR3 DNA: TGTGCCAGCAGCCCAATCGTGAGACAGAAGGGAAACATTCAGTACTTC. Residues: CASSPIVRQKGNIQYF. The complete variable domain, with remaining parts taken from reference TRBV7-2 and TRBJ2-4, reads GAGVSQSPSNKVTEKGKDVELRCDPISGHTALYWYRQSLGQGLEFLIYFQGNSAPDKSGLPSDRFSAERTGGSVSTLTIQRTQQEDSAVYLCASSPIVRQKGNIQYFGAGTRLSVL.

The J gene is TRBJ2-7, the V gene TRBV6-6, with TRBD2 identical over 9 bases. The CDR3 totals 11 residues. Losses at the gene ends were 11 bases for V and 5 bases for J; bases not matched to a gene: 4. CDR1 MNHNY and CDR2 SVGAGI come from the germline V gene (reference sequence). CDR3 DNA: TGTGCCGCAGGGACTAGCCACGAGCAGTACTTC. Translating gives CAAGTSHEQYF.